The 6 T cell receptor beta chains below were found in one sample sequenced in a study of T cells after posttransplantation cyclophosphamide. Treatment was busulfan-fludarabine conditioning, a marrow graft, and cyclophosphamide on days +3 and +4. Libraries were prepared by immunoSEQ multiplex PCR; TCRdb keeps only in-frame clonotypes and omits some of them. The sample includes tens of thousands of clones, 90% seen only once; the top ten take around 2.3%. The sequences come from PBMCs, collected about 60 days after allogeneic stem cell transplant with posttransplant cyclophosphamide. The receptors stem from a male patient aged 60-69 years who received an allogeneic stem cell transplant from a related donor and was CMV-positive. Some T cells may have originated in the graft donor.

The rearrangement links TRBV6-5 to TRBJ2-5; 7 positions agree with TRBD2. The V segment lost 0 bases and the J segment 5 bases; nucleotides outside the gene matches: 3. The CDR3 is 14 residues long. Germline loops: CDR1 MNHEY, CDR2 SVGAGI. The CDR3 sequence is CASSYSGGGETQYF. CDR3 coding DNA: TGTGCCAGCAGTTACTCGGGGGGAGGGGAGACCCAGTACTTC.

CDR3 bases: TGTGCCAGCAGTCCCCTTTTGACAGGGGATTATGGCTACACCTTC. It translates to CASSPLLTGDYGYTF. This rearrangement joins TRBV6-1 to TRBJ1-2; the match to TRBD1 covers 8 bases. V was clipped by 5 bases and J by 5 bases; unmatched bases: 10. In germline, CDR1 is MNHNS, CDR2 SASEGT. The CDR3 spans 15 residues.

This chain joins TRBV18 and TRBJ1-4, with a tentative D call TRBD1 (5 bases). This CDR3 contains 15 residues. The V and J ends lost 3 bases and 3 bases respectively, with 11 bases between them. The germline gives CDR1 KGHSH, CDR2 LQKENI. The CDR3 DNA follows: TGTGCCAGCTCACCGGACACAGCTTCTAATGAAAAACTGTTTTTT. Amino acid sequence: CASSPDTASNEKLFF.

The chain combines TRBV7-8 with TRBJ1-6; no definite D call. Germline assignment: CDR1 SGHVS and CDR2 FQNEAQ. V lost 5 bases and J lost 9, with 11 bases in between. The CDR3 contains 13 residues. This CDR3 reads CASSQMQASPLHF. The CDR3 region has the DNA TGTGCCAGCAGCCAAATGCAGGCTTCACCCCTCCACTTT.

The chain couples TRBV28 to TRBJ2-7, with unresolved D. CDR3 length: 12 residues. V was pared by 7 bases and J by 5 bases, with 12 bases between. Germline V gene data show CDR1 as MDHEN and CDR2 as SYDVKM. The CDR3 here is CASTPRRDEQYF. The CDR3 nucleotides read TGTGCCAGCACCCCACGCCGGGACGAGCAGTACTTC.

This chain joins TRBV5-6 and TRBJ1-4; TRBD1 agrees at 7 bases. Germline V gene data show CDR1 as SGHDT and CDR2 as YYEEEE. CDR3 size: 12 residues. Trimming at V came to 2 bases and at J to 10 bases, leaving 2 bases not matched to a gene. CDR3 nucleotides: TGTGCCAGCAGCTTAGGGGGCCGAAAACTGTTTTTT. It specifies CASSLGGRKLFF.